These T cell receptor beta chains were read from a single sample in a study of blood T cell repertoires in COVID-19. This table comes from immunoSEQ multiplex PCR, and its TCRdb copy is limited to in-frame clones, with some not included. In the table there are under 200,000 clones, about 88% of which are singletons. Sequenced input: peripheral blood. These receptors were collected from a woman aged 80 or over with acute or convalescent COVID-19. The CDR3 runs from the conserved cysteine through the conserved F or W. The order of the fields is clone size, J gene, V gene, D gene, CDR3 DNA, CDR3 protein. D genes are given only for firm matches. For some rows the clone size is stated as once, few or many, or as a class when expanded; others skip it.

size: NA
J: TRBJ1-3
V: TRBV9
D: NA
DNA: TGTGCCAGCAGCGTTAGCGGGTGGGGAAACACCATATATTTT
CDR3: CASSVSGWGNTIYF

size: NA
J: TRBJ2-3
V: TRBV19
D: TRBD2
DNA: TGTGCCAGTAGTATCCTCCTCGCTAGCGGGACGCGCACAGATACGCAGTATTTT
CDR3: CASSILLASGTRTDTQYF

size: NA
J: TRBJ2-2
V: TRBV7-9
D: NA
DNA: TGTGCCAGCAGCTCGGGACAAAACACCGGGGAGCTGTTTTTT
CDR3: CASSSGQNTGELFF

size: NA
J: TRBJ1-1
V: TRBV18
D: NA
DNA: TGTGCCAGCTCAGATCAGGCCAACACTGAAGCTTTCTTT
CDR3: CASSDQANTEAFF

size: NA
J: TRBJ2-7
V: TRBV5-1
D: NA
DNA: TGCGCCAGCAGCTTCACAGGTCCCTCCTACGAGCAGTACTTC
CDR3: CASSFTGPSYEQYF

size: once
J: TRBJ1-2
V: TRBV5-1
D: TRBD1
DNA: TGCGCCAGCAGCGTAGGACAGGGTTTATATGGCTACACCTTC
CDR3: CASSVGQGLYGYTF

size: NA
J: TRBJ2-3
V: TRBV13
D: NA
DNA: TGTGCCAGCAGCTTTAGCACCGCGGATACGCAGTATTTT
CDR3: CASSFSTADTQYF

size: NA
J: TRBJ2-7
V: TRBV28
D: TRBD1
DNA: TGTGCCAGCAGTTTAGGCGGGACAGGGCCTGCCGAGCAGTACTTC
CDR3: CASSLGGTGPAEQYF

size: NA
J: TRBJ1-6
V: TRBV5-8
D: NA
DNA: TGTGCCAGCAGCTCCCGACACCTTTCACCCCTCCACTTT
CDR3: CASSSRHLSPLHF

size: NA
J: TRBJ1-1
V: TRBV27
D: TRBD1
DNA: TGTGCCACTCAGGGGGTCGCTGAAGCTTTCTTT
CDR3: CATQGVAEAFF

size: NA
J: TRBJ1-6
V: TRBV28
D: TRBD1
DNA: TGTGCCAGCAGCTTTAGGACAGGGGGATTTTCACCCCTCCACTTT
CDR3: CASSFRTGGFSPLHF

size: NA
J: TRBJ2-3
V: TRBV6-5
D: NA
DNA: TGTGCCAGCACCACTTCAACAGGGCCCACAGATACGCAGTATTTT
CDR3: CASTTSTGPTDTQYF

size: NA
J: TRBJ2-1
V: TRBV11-2
D: NA
DNA: TGTGCCAGCAGCACAACAACCAGGGGTGAGCAGTTCTTC
CDR3: CASSTTTRGEQFF

size: NA
J: TRBJ2-7
V: TRBV7-8
D: NA
DNA: TGTGCCAGCAGCCTGTTAGGGGGCGAGCAGTACTTC
CDR3: CASSLLGGEQYF

size: NA
J: TRBJ1-1
V: TRBV7-9
D: TRBD1
DNA: TGTGCCAGCAGCTTAGCCGGGACAGGGTGGTCTTTCTTT
CDR3: CASSLAGTGWSFF

size: NA
J: TRBJ1-6
V: TRBV24-1
D: TRBD1
DNA: TGTGCCACCAGTGACGGACAGGGTCAAAATTCACCCCTCCACTTT
CDR3: CATSDGQGQNSPLHF

size: NA
J: TRBJ2-5
V: TRBV19
D: NA
DNA: TGTGCCAGTAATCGTGGTCGGTTCCAAGAGACCCAGTACTTC
CDR3: CASNRGRFQETQYF

size: NA
J: TRBJ1-1
V: TRBV7-9
D: NA
DNA: TGTGCCAGCGACCCGCAGGGTATTGAAGCTTTCTTT
CDR3: CASDPQGIEAFF

size: NA
J: TRBJ2-5
V: TRBV29-1
D: TRBD1
DNA: TGCAGCGCTCAAAGGGGACAGGGGTCGTGGGAGACCCAGTACTTC
CDR3: CSAQRGQGSWETQYF

size: NA
J: TRBJ2-3
V: TRBV7-2
D: NA
DNA: TGTGCCAGCAGCTTCCAACGGGCAGATACGCAGTATTTT
CDR3: CASSFQRADTQYF

size: NA
J: TRBJ2-3
V: TRBV9
D: NA
DNA: TGTGCCAGCAGCGTAGAAATAGCCGGCACAGATACGCAGTATTTT
CDR3: CASSVEIAGTDTQYF

size: NA
J: TRBJ2-5
V: TRBV6-5
D: TRBD2
DNA: TGTGCCAGCAACGAACTAGCGGGAGGAGAGACCCAGTACTTC
CDR3: CASNELAGGETQYF

size: NA
J: TRBJ1-1
V: TRBV5-1
D: NA
DNA: TGCGCCAGCATGTATCAGGGAGGAGCTGAAGCTTTCTTT
CDR3: CASMYQGGAEAFF

size: NA
J: TRBJ2-3
V: TRBV28
D: NA
DNA: TGTGCCAGCAGTGAGTCTTCAGATACGCAGTATTTT
CDR3: CASSESSDTQYF

size: NA
J: TRBJ1-4
V: TRBV11-2
D: NA
DNA: TGTGCCAGCAGCTACCGCGGCGGGGCAGAAGAAAAACTGTTTTTT
CDR3: CASSYRGGAEEKLFF

size: NA
J: TRBJ1-5
V: TRBV5-1
D: NA
DNA: TGCGCCAGCAGCTTGGGGACATTCGGGAGGAATCAGCCCCAGCATTTT
CDR3: CASSLGTFGRNQPQHF

size: NA
J: TRBJ2-5
V: TRBV14
D: NA
DNA: TGTGCCAGCAGCCTCTATAGCGGCCAAGAGACCCAGTACTTC
CDR3: CASSLYSGQETQYF

size: NA
J: TRBJ1-5
V: TRBV2
D: NA
DNA: TGTGCCAGCAGTGAAGCGCGCGAGGGAAATCAGCCCCAGCATTTT
CDR3: CASSEAREGNQPQHF

size: few
J: TRBJ1-1
V: TRBV7-9
D: TRBD1
DNA: TGTGCCAGCAGCCCCCGGGACAGGGTTCCTGAAGCTTTCTTT
CDR3: CASSPRDRVPEAFF

size: NA
J: TRBJ2-1
V: TRBV24-1
D: TRBD2
DNA: TGTGCCACCAGTGATCCCGGGACTAGTGGGGAGCAGTTCTTC
CDR3: CATSDPGTSGEQFF

size: NA
J: TRBJ1-5
V: TRBV7-8
D: NA
DNA: TGTGCCAGCAGCTCCAAGACAGCCTTTAGAAGCAATCAGCCCCAGCATTTT
CDR3: CASSSKTAFRSNQPQHF

size: NA
J: TRBJ1-1
V: TRBV11-3
D: NA
DNA: TGTGCCAGCAGCCGCGGGGGTGCTAAGAACACTGAAGCTTTCTTT
CDR3: CASSRGGAKNTEAFF

size: NA
J: TRBJ1-1
V: TRBV29-1
D: NA
DNA: TGCAGCGTTGATTTAGATGAAGCTTTCTTT
CDR3: CSVDLDEAFF

size: NA
J: TRBJ1-1
V: TRBV4-3
D: NA
DNA: TGCGCCAGCAGCCAAGTTTACTTCCTCACTGAAGCTTTCTTT
CDR3: CASSQVYFLTEAFF

size: NA
J: TRBJ2-7
V: TRBV10-3
D: NA
DNA: TGTGCCATCAGTGTTACTTCCCCCGGGCAGTACTTC
CDR3: CAISVTSPGQYF